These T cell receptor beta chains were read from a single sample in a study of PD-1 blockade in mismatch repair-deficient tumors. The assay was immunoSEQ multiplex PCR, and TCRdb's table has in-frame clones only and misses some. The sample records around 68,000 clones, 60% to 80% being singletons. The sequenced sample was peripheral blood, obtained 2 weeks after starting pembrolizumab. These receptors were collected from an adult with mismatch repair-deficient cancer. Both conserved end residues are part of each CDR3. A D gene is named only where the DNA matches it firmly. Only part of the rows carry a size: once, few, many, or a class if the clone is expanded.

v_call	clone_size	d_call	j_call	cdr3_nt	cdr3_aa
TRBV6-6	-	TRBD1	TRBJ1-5	TGTGCCAGCAGTTACGGACAGGGGGGTCAGCCCCAGCATTTT	CASSYGQGGQPQHF
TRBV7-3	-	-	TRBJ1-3	TGTGCCAGCAGCCAGGAGGATGGACTCTCTGGAAACACCATATATTTT	CASSQEDGLSGNTIYF
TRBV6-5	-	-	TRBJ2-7	TGTGCCAGCAGTTACGGCCCCTCAGGCGAGCAGTACTTC	CASSYGPSGEQYF
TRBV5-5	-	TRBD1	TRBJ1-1	TGTGCCAGCAGCCCTACGACAGGGCGGGTGAACACTGAAGCTTTCTTT	CASSPTTGRVNTEAFF
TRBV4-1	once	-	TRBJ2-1	TGCGCCAGCAGCCAAGTCGGGCGGCCAAGGTATGAGCAGTTCTTC	CASSQVGRPRYEQFF
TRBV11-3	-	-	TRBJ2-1	TGTGCCAGCAGGTTAGGACAGTTAAACAATGAGCAGTTCTTC	CASRLGQLNNEQFF
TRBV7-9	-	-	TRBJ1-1	TGTGCCAGCAGCTCCGGCCCCGGGGGCACTGAAGCTTTCTTT	CASSSGPGGTEAFF
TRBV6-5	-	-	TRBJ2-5	TGTGCCAGCCGTTATCTAAACCGCCAAGAGACCCAGTACTTC	CASRYLNRQETQYF
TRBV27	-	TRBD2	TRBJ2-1	TGTGCCAGCAGAGATCCCCGCGGGACTAGCACCTACAATGAGCAGTTCTTC	CASRDPRGTSTYNEQFF
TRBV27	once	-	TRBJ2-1	TGTGCCAGCAGCCCCATTAATGGGGATGAGCAGTTCTTC	CASSPINGDEQFF
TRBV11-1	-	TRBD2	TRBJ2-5	TGTGCCAGCAGCTTACTAGCGGGTCGGGAGACCCAGTACTTC	CASSLLAGRETQYF
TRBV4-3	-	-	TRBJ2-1	TGCGCCAGCAGCCAAGACCGGACGGGCCACGGCTCCTACAATGAGCAGTTCTTC	CASSQDRTGHGSYNEQFF
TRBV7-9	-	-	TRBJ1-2	TGTGCCAGCAGCTTAGAGACCTCCAACTATGGCTACACCTTC	CASSLETSNYGYTF
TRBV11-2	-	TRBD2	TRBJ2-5	TGTGCCAGCAGCTGGACTAGCGGAGGAAACCAAGAGACCCAGTACTTC	CASSWTSGGNQETQYF
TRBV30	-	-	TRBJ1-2	TGTGCCTGGAGTGTTACAGGTTTCGGCTACACCTTC	CAWSVTGFGYTF
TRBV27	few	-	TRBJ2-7	TGTGCCAGCAGCCGGCAGGGAGATGACTACGAGCAGTACTTC	CASSRQGDDYEQYF
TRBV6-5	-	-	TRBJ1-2	TGTGCCAGCAGTTACCTCGACAGTTTTGGCTACACCTTC	CASSYLDSFGYTF
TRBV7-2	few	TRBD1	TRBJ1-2	TGTGCCAGCAGCTCTTGGGACAGGGGGGCTGATGGCTACACCTTC	CASSSWDRGADGYTF
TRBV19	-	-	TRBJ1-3	TGTGCCAGTAGTACGCCGACAGGCCCTATCTACGGAAACACCATATATTTT	CASSTPTGPIYGNTIYF
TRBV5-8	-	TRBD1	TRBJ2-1	TGTGCCAGCAGCCGCGGACAGGGCACCTACAATGAGCAGTTCTTC	CASSRGQGTYNEQFF
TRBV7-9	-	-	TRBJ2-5	TGTGCCAGCAGCTTACAGGCCGCAGGGACCCAGTACTTC	CASSLQAAGTQYF
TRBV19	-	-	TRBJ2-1	TGTGCCAGTACCCATCGGCCCACGGTATCCTACAATGAGCAGTTCTTC	CASTHRPTVSYNEQFF